Below are 7 T cell receptor beta chains sequenced from a single sample in a study of shared clonotypes between healthy human individuals. TCRdb's copy holds only in-frame clones and misses some; the assay was immunoSEQ multiplex PCR. The data contain fewer than 1.4 million clones, approximately 80% of them singletons. The sequencing input was memory CD4+ T cells from PBMCs. Described subset: CD45RA-negative fraction. The receptors here all came from a man aged 18 to 35 in good health. Some clones in this sample may be carry-over from other donors' samples.

This chain links TRBV28 with TRBJ2-7; the match to TRBD2 covers 11 bases. The CDR3 loop spans 16 amino acids. Germline CDR1 is MDHEN and CDR2 is SYDVKM. With 5 bases clipped from V and 3 bases from J, the junction kept 9 bases outside the gene matches. CDR3 coding DNA: TGTGCCAGCAGTCCACCCGGGACTAGCGGACTCTACGAGCAGTACTTC. It codes for CASSPPGTSGLYEQYF. Full variable domain (missing parts from reference TRBV28 and TRBJ2-7): DVKVTQSSRYLVKRTGEKVFLECVQDMDHENMFWYRQDPGLGLRLIYFSYDVKMKEKGDIPEGYSVSREKKERFSLILESASTNQTSMYLCASSPPGTSGLYEQYFGPGTRLTVT.

The chain has TRBV5-5 and TRBJ1-5, with D possibly being TRBD1 (6 bases). Trimming left V 2 bases short and J 6 bases short, with 15 bases between. Germline-derived CDR1 and CDR2 are SGHKS and YYEKEE (reference sequence). The CDR3 spans 15 residues. CDR3 residues: CASSFGTPGGQPQHF. CDR3 in DNA: TGTGCCAGCAGCTTCGGGACACCTGGGGGTCAGCCCCAGCATTTT.

With regard to this clone: This sample includes further DNA sequences coding for the same CDR3. This chain connects TRBV7-6 to TRBJ2-3; D not resolved. CDR3 length equals 12 residues. The germline gives CDR1 SGHVS, CDR2 FNYEAQ. V dropped 5 bases and J dropped 6 bases, with 9 bases sitting between them. The CDR3 coding sequence is TGTGCCAGCAGCCCCGGTGCGGATACGCAGTATTTT. It translates to CASSPGADTQYF.

This clone was seen a handful of times. The chain carries TRBV28 and TRBJ2-7, with 8 bases matching TRBD1. This CDR3 has 21 residues. Per germline, CDR1 MDHEN and CDR2 SYDVKM. The ends lost 5 bases at V and 2 bases at J; junction bases unmatched: 26. The chain's CDR3 is CASSTTPDRALYGRVPYEQYF. The CDR3 nucleotides are TGTGCCAGCAGTACCACCCCGGACAGGGCCCTATATGGTAGGGTCCCCTACGAGCAGTACTTC.

This clone has a single count. The rearrangement uses TRBV10-3 and TRBJ2-1, with D possibly TRBD2 on 6 matching bases. V lost 4 bases and J lost 15, with 19 bases in between. Germline assignment: CDR1 ENHRY and CDR2 SYGVKD. The CDR3 has 13 residues. In DNA form, the CDR3 reads TGTGCCATCAGTGCCGGGGATGGGGGGAGGCGGTTCTTC. Encoded protein: CAISAGDGGRRFF.

The CDR3 here is CASRGGPGTGEDEQYF. The CDR3 region has the DNA TGTGCCAGCAGGGGGGGTCCCGGGACAGGGGAGGACGAGCAGTACTTC. The genes are TRBV6-6 and TRBJ2-7, with 10 bases identical to TRBD1. V lost 6 bases, J lost 5 bases, and 13 bases stayed unmatched. Per germline, CDR1 MNHNY and CDR2 SVGAGI (reference sequence). The CDR3 runs 16 residues.

The chain is built from TRBV30 and TRBJ2-2, with 10 bases matching TRBD2. CDR1 GTSNPN and CDR2 SVGIG come from the germline V gene (reference sequence). The CDR3 runs 17 residues. The trim removed 1 base at V and 1 base at J, leaving 6 bases unmatched. CDR3 sequence reads: CAWSAMRTSGNTGELFF. CDR3 sequence (DNA): TGTGCCTGGAGTGCTATGAGGACTAGCGGGAACACCGGGGAGCTGTTTTTT. Looking up the rest from reference TRBV30 and TRBJ2-2 gives the full variable domain: SQTIHQWPATLVQPVGSPLSLECTVEGTSNPNLYWYRQAAGRGLQLLFYSVGIGQISSEVPQNLSASRPQDRQFILSSKKLLLSDSGFYLCAWSAMRTSGNTGELFFGEGSRLTVL.